These 16 T cell receptor beta chains were sequenced from one sample in a study of blood T cells in healthy people across ages. Using a J-beta primer mix together with a sample-barcoded 5' primer, a second PCR was run for roughly 6 to 11 cycles. TCRdb passed the 5' RACE reads through MiXCR, listing each CDR3 protein once. This sample has roughly 680,000 distinct CDR3 sequences, with over 20% found just once. Sample: blood. Source of these receptors: a man in his sixties or seventies in good health.

The chain uses TRBV7-2 and TRBJ2-7; TRBD1 agrees at 9 bases. V shed 4 bases and J 4 bases; nucleotides not matched to a gene: 8. CDR1 SGHTA and CDR2 FQGNSA come from the germline V gene. The CDR3 consists of 15 residues. The CDR3 is CASSSTGGEIYEQYF. CDR3 nucleotides: TGTGCCAGCAGCTCTACAGGGGGCGAGATTTACGAGCAGTACTTC.

The chain couples TRBV6-6 to TRBJ1-2, with 9 positions matching TRBD1. Germline-derived CDR1 and CDR2 are MNHNY and SVGAGI (reference sequence). The junction had 12 bases not matched to a gene; V was cut back by 5 bases and J by 8 bases. The CDR3 extends over 15 amino acids. For the CDR3, the DNA is TGTGCCAGCAGTGCTACAGGGGGCGCAGAGGGCGGCTACACCTTC. Its protein product is CASSATGGAEGGYTF.

This clonotype was detected once. V usage is TRBV19 and J usage is TRBJ1-5; TRBD1 might be the D (6 bases). The CDR3 contains 14 residues. Germline V gene sequence: CDR1 LNHDA, CDR2 SQIVND (reference sequence). Between the trimmed V and J ends, which lost 9 bases and 4 bases, there was a span of 16 bases. The CDR3 here is CASTKGQFNQPQHF. CDR3 DNA sequence: TGTGCCAGCACCAAAGGACAGTTTAATCAGCCCCAGCATTTT.

This clonotype was found many times. The chain carries TRBV20-1 and TRBJ2-5; D remains ambiguous. Per germline, CDR1 DFQATT and CDR2 SNEGSKA (reference sequence). V dropped 5 bases and J dropped 4 bases, with 8 bases sitting between them. The CDR3 covers 11 residues. The CDR3, as DNA: TGCAGTGCTCCTACTCGAGAGACCCAGTACTTC. Translation gives CSAPTRETQYF.

In this sample, this clonotype turned up a few times. V gene TRBV2 combines with J gene TRBJ2-5; TRBD1 matches at 9 bases. The CDR3 is 15 residues long. V was pared by 6 bases and J by 2 bases, with 7 bases of the junction left unmatched. The germline CDR1 and CDR2 sequences are SNHLY and FYNNEI. The CDR3 sequence: CASSPGTGLQETQYF. CDR3 nucleotide sequence: TGTGCCAGCAGCCCCGGGACAGGGTTACAAGAGACCCAGTACTTC.

This chain links TRBV5-1 with TRBJ2-7; D is perhaps TRBD1 (5 bases). The CDR3 spans 14 residues. From germline, CDR1 is SGHRS and CDR2 YFSETQ. The V end was cut by 3 bases, the J end by 3 bases, with 13 bases between. Written as DNA, the CDR3 is TGCGCCAGCAGCTCGGACAAACACTTCTACGAGCAGTACTTC. Residues: CASSSDKHFYEQYF. Filled out from reference TRBV5-1 and TRBJ2-7, the complete variable domain reads KAGVTQTPRYLIKTRGQQVTLSCSPISGHRSVSWYQQTPGQGLQFLFEYFSETQRNKGNFPGRFSGRQFSNSRSEMNVSTLELGDSALYLCASSSDKHFYEQYFGPGTRLTVT.

The chain uses TRBV4-1 and TRBJ1-1; D is unresolved. The CDR3 runs 14 residues. Germline V CDR1 and CDR2: MGHRA, YSYEKL. Trimming cost V 2 bases and J 6 bases, with 13 bases left between them. CDR3: CASSQNSVIAEAFF. The CDR3 region has the DNA TGCGCCAGCAGCCAAAATAGTGTCATTGCTGAAGCTTTCTTT.

The chain has TRBV7-2 and TRBJ2-1; 7 nucleotides line up with TRBD2. The germline gives CDR1 SGHTA, CDR2 FQGNSA. V lost 1 base, J lost 3 bases, and 9 bases stayed unmatched. CDR3 length equals 17 residues. The CDR3, as DNA: TGTGCCAGCAGCTTAGTGGCAGGGAGGGAGATCTACAATGAGCAGTTCTTC. Encoded protein: CASSLVAGREIYNEQFF. The variable domain in full, with the rest retrieved from reference TRBV7-2 and TRBJ2-1, is GAGVSQSPSNKVTEKGKDVELRCDPISGHTALYWYRQSLGQGLEFLIYFQGNSAPDKSGLPSDRFSAERTGGSVSTLTIQRTQQEDSAVYLCASSLVAGREIYNEQFFGPGTRLTVL.

This clonotype was observed a few times. The J gene is TRBJ2-2, the V gene TRBV27; a weak D match, TRBD1 (6 bases). The V gene's germline CDR1 is MNHEY and CDR2 SMNVEV (reference sequence). CDR3 length equals 14 residues. V shed 5 bases and J shed 1 base, with 8 bases lying between them. In nucleotides, the CDR3 is TGTGCCAGCAGTAACAGGGAGAACACCGGGGAGCTGTTTTTT. The encoded protein is CASSNRENTGELFF.

The CDR3 protein is CATSDFASPTGELFF. CDR3 DNA: TGTGCCACCAGTGATTTTGCGTCGCCCACCGGGGAGCTGTTTTTT. The rearrangement uses TRBV24-1 and TRBJ2-2, with unresolved D. The CDR3 length is 15 residues. V lost 1 base and J lost 4, with 9 bases in between. Germline V gene sequence: CDR1 KGHDR, CDR2 SFDVKD.

This clonotype appeared many times. The chain links TRBV18 to TRBJ2-1; TRBD2 agrees at 12 bases. With V trimmed by 5 bases and J by 0 bases, 2 bases remained unmatched. This CDR3 spans 16 amino acids. Germline values: CDR1 KGHSH, CDR2 LQKENI. This chain's CDR3 is CASSSTSGSSYNEQFF. DNA of the CDR3: TGTGCCAGCTCATCGACTAGCGGGAGCTCCTACAATGAGCAGTTCTTC.

This clonotype was recorded a few times. The chain has TRBV5-1 and TRBJ1-3; D is unresolved. The CDR3 sequence is 16 residues long. Germline values: CDR1 SGHRS, CDR2 YFSETQ. V was trimmed by 4 bases and J by 0 bases, leaving 14 bases between them. The CDR3 sequence is CASSPTGGSSGNTIYF. The DNA of the CDR3 is TGCGCCAGCAGCCCCACCGGCGGGAGCTCTGGAAACACCATATATTTT.

This clonotype was seen ten or more times. The chain has TRBV6-5 and TRBJ1-1; weak D call: TRBD1 (6 bases). The germline gives CDR1 MNHEY, CDR2 SVGAGI. The CDR3 runs 14 residues. V was cut by 5 bases and J by 4 bases, with 14 bases left in between. The CDR3 is CASSQRGASTEAFF. The CDR3, as DNA: TGTGCCAGCAGTCAGAGGGGGGCTTCCACTGAAGCTTTCTTT.

The chain joins TRBV10-3 to TRBJ1-5, with no clear D. Per the germline V gene, CDR1 is ENHRY and CDR2 is SYGVKD. The CDR3 extends over 13 amino acids. Trimming took 3 bases from V and 12 from J, leaving 15 bases between them. CDR3 sequence (DNA): TGTGCCATCAGTGACAGAGAATCAGCCCGCCAGCATTTT. Residues: CAISDRESARQHF.

This clonotype was recorded a few times. The V gene is TRBV24-1, the J gene TRBJ2-5; 7 nucleotides line up with TRBD2. The J segment lost 4 bases and the V segment lost 4 bases, leaving 8 bases of the junction unmatched. The V gene's germline CDR1 is KGHDR and CDR2 SFDVKD. The CDR3 runs to 15 residues. The CDR3 coding sequence is TGTGCCACCAGTGACCGGACTAGGATAGGAGAGACCCAGTACTTC. Protein: CATSDRTRIGETQYF.

The chain joins TRBV20-1 to TRBJ1-2; no firm D call. CDR1 is DFQATT and CDR2 is SNEGSKA in the germline V gene (reference sequence). The ends were cut back, 4 bases at V and 1 base at J, with 16 bases in the middle. CDR3 length equals 15 residues. The CDR3 bases are TGCAGTGCTACCGGGATACGATTGGATAACTATGGCTACACCTTC. This codes for CSATGIRLDNYGYTF.